This TCR beta chain is drawn from a study of T cell responses to AZD1222 COVID-19 vaccine. Germline V gene sequence: CDR1 SGHRS, CDR2 YFSETQ. There are 16 residues in the CDR3. Comment on this clone: One end of the junction fails to match germline, which may point to a read error.

Generated by immunoSEQ multiplex PCR, the TCRdb table keeps only in-frame clones and is missing some. Found here are 90,000 to 100,000 clones, nearly 90% of them singletons; the top ten hold around 3.1%. This specimen was peripheral blood, taken on day 0 of AZD1222 vaccination. The receptor was isolated from an adult in good health. This sequence joins TRBV5-1 and TRBJ1-2, with TRBD1 matching 10 bases. The CDR3 coding sequence is TGTGCCAGCAGCCCTGACAGGGGGCCTGATCGGAGTGGCTACACCTTC. This codes for CASSPDRGPDRSGYTF.